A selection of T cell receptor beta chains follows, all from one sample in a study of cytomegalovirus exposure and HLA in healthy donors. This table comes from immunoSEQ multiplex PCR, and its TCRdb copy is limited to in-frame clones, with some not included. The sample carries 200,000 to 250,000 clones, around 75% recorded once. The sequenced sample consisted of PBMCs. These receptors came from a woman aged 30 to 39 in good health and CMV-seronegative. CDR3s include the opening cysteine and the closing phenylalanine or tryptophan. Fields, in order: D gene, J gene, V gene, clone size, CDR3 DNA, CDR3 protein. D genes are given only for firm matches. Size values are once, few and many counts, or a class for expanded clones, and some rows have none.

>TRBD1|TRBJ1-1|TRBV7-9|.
TGTGCCAGCGAGTACCAGGGGGACACTGAAGCTTTCTTT
CASEYQGDTEAFF
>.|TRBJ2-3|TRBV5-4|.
TGTGCTACCGCGGCGGGGATGTGGAGCACAGATACGCAGTATTTT
CATAAGMWSTDTQYF
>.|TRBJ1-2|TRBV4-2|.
TGTGCCAGCAGCCAAGATCTTTACTCATCCTATGGCTACACCTTC
CASSQDLYSSYGYTF
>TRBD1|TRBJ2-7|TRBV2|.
TGTGCCAGCAGTCGGGACAGGGGATGGAACGAGCAGTACTTC
CASSRDRGWNEQYF
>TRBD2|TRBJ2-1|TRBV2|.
TGTGCCAGCAGGGAGGGACTAGCGGTTGCTGAGCAGTTCTTC
CASREGLAVAEQFF
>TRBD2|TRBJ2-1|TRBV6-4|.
TGTGCCAGCAGTGAAGGAGCGGGAGGGAACAATGAGCAGTTCTTC
CASSEGAGGNNEQFF
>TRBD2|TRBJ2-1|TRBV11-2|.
TGTGCCAGCAGCTTATCCGGGGGGTATGAGCAGTTCTTC
CASSLSGGYEQFF
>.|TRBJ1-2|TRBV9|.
TGTGCCAGCAGCGCCAGCTCAGACAAGCGAGTACCGGGACTGTACTATGGCTACACCTTC
CASSASSDKRVPGLYYGYTF
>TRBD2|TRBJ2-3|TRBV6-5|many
TGTGCCAGCAGTTCCCTAGCGGGGGGACCAGATACGCAGTATTTT
CASSSLAGGPDTQYF
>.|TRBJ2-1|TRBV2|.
TGTGCCGGGGGGAGGAGTTGGGTCCACAATGAGCAGTTCTTC
CAGGRSWVHNEQFF
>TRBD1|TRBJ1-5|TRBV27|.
TGTGCCAGCAGTTTATTGACAGGGATAGAGCCCCAGCATTTT
CASSLLTGIEPQHF
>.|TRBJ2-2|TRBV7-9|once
TGTGCCAGCAGCCCCCAAGGGAGGACCGGGGAGCTGTTTTTT
CASSPQGRTGELFF
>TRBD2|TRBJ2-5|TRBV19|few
TGTGCCAGTAGTATTATAAGCGGGAGAGACCAAGAGACCCAGTACTTC
CASSIISGRDQETQYF
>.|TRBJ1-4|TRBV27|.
TGTGCCAGCAGTTTAAGGACAGCAACTAATGAAAAACTGTTTTTT
CASSLRTATNEKLFF
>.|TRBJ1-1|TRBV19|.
TGTGCCAGTAGTAGGAGGGAGGGCACTGAAGCTTTCTTT
CASSRREGTEAFF
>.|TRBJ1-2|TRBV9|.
TGTGCCAGCAGCGTAACAGCCGGGACAACGTTCTATGGCTACACCTTC
CASSVTAGTTFYGYTF
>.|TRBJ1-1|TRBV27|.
TGTGCCAGCAGTTTATCGGGAGTCACTGAAGCTTTCTTT
CASSLSGVTEAFF
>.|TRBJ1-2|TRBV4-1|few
TGCGCCAGCAGCCAAGTAGTAGCTAACTATGGCTACACCTTC
CASSQVVANYGYTF
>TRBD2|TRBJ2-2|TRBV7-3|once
TGTGCCAGCAGCTCGACTAGCGGGAGAATCACCGGGGAGCTGTTTTTT
CASSSTSGRITGELFF
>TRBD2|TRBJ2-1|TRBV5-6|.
TGTGCCAGCAGCCCTAGCGGAGCCGAGCAGTTCTTC
CASSPSGAEQFF
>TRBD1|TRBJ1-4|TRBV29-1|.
TGCAGCGTTGCTGGGACAGGGGGCTCTGAAAAACTGTTTTTT
CSVAGTGGSEKLFF
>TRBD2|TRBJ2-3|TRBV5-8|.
TGTGCCAGCAGCTTGGGGACTAGCGGGAGAACAGATACGCAGTATTTT
CASSLGTSGRTDTQYF
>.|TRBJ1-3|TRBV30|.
TGTGCCTGGAACCGCCTGAGCTCTGGAAACACCATATATTTT
CAWNRLSSGNTIYF
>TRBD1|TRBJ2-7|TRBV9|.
TGTGCCAGCAGCGCCCCCGGGACAGGGGATCGCGAGCAGTACTTC
CASSAPGTGDREQYF
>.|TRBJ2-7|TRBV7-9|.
TGTGCCAGCAGCGAGGGGGGGGCCCCCTACGAGCAGTACTTC
CASSEGGAPYEQYF
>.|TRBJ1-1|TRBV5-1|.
TGCGCCAGCAGCCCCGGTTCAAGAGGGACACTCAGGAACACTGAAGCTTTCTTT
CASSPGSRGTLRNTEAFF
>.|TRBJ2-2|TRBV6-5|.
TGTGCCAGCAGTTACCGGCAGCGGTCCGGGGAGCTGTTTTTT
CASSYRQRSGELFF
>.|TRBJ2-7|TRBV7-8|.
TGTGCCAGCAGCTTAGCACGTCCTCTCACGGGAGAGCAGTACTTC
CASSLARPLTGEQYF
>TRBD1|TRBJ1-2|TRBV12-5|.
TGTGCTAGTGGCCGATGGCCGGGACAGGGGTACGGCTACACCTTC
CASGRWPGQGYGYTF
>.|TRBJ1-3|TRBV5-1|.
TGCGCCAGCAGCTTGGGGACAGTCTCTGGAAACACCATATATTTT
CASSLGTVSGNTIYF
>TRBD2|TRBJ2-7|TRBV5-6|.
TGTGCCAGCAGCTTGCGCGGGAGGGCCCCCTACGAGCAGTACTTC
CASSLRGRAPYEQYF
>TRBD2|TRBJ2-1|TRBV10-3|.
TGTGCCACCCGAAGCGGGAGCTCCTACAATGAGCAGTTCTTC
CATRSGSSYNEQFF
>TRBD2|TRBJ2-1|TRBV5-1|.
TGCGCCAGCAGCTTGCAAAGGACTAGCGGGATCGGCTCCTACAATGAGCAGTTCTTC
CASSLQRTSGIGSYNEQFF
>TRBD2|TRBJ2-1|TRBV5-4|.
TGTGCCAGCAGCCCCCGGAGCGGGAGTTCAGATGAGCAGTTCTTC
CASSPRSGSSDEQFF
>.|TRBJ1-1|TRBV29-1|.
TGCAGCGTTTCTATCACTGAAGCTTTCTTT
CSVSITEAFF
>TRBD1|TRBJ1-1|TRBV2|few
TGTGCCAGCAAAGGGGGCAGAATGAACACTGAAGCTTTCTTT
CASKGGRMNTEAFF
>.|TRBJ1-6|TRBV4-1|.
TGCGCCAGCAGCCATAACTCGGGGAGGCCCCTCCACTTT
CASSHNSGRPLHF
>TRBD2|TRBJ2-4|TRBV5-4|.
TGTGCCGGCAGCTTAAGCGGGGGGGATAAAAACATTCAGTACTTC
CAGSLSGGDKNIQYF